Below, 32 T cell receptor beta chains from the same sample are listed, as sequenced in a study of OX40 agonist ivuxolimab in advanced cancers. Receptors were amplified or captured by the immunoSEQ multiplex PCR assay. TCRdb carries this immuneACCESS record with in-frame sequences only. Its versions omit some clonotypes, under half of them owing to an unresolved V gene in the studies checked, with the rest unexplained. The sample has around 70,000 clones on record, less than 90% of them singletons. Clones ranked in the top ten supply around 0.78% of the sample. Sequencing used CD4+ or CD8+ T cells sorted from blood, obtained in a trial of the OX40 agonist ivuxolimab. Receptor source: an adult with an advanced solid tumor such as melanoma, head and neck, liver or kidney cancer.

Comment on this clone: The same CDR3 can be traced to other DNA sequences in this sample. The V and J genes are TRBV18 and TRBJ2-4; D is unresolved. Per the germline V gene, CDR1 is KGHSH and CDR2 is LQKENI. There are 15 residues in the CDR3. V was cut by 3 bases and J by 5 bases, with 14 bases left in between. CDR3 residues: CASSPLGPVENIQYF. CDR3 in DNA: TGTGCCAGCTCACCCCTCGGGCCAGTCGAAAACATTCAGTACTTC.

This chain joins TRBV7-3 and TRBJ2-2; 7 bases are a match to TRBD2. From germline, CDR1 is SGHTA and CDR2 FQGTGA. After removal of 5 bases from V and 4 bases from J, the junction contained 7 bases not matched to a gene. This CDR3 spans 15 amino acids. CDR3 nucleotide sequence: TGTGCCAGCAGCCCGCCCGGGGGGAGCACCGGGGAGCTGTTTTTT. It encodes CASSPPGGSTGELFF.

This chain uses TRBV7-8 with TRBJ2-1; D not resolved. The V end lost 7 bases, the J end lost 7 bases, and 14 bases lay between the germline ends. This CDR3 has 13 residues. Per germline, CDR1 SGHVS and CDR2 FQNEAQ. CDR3 region: CASTSHGRNEQFF. The DNA for the CDR3 is TGTGCCAGCACCTCTCACGGTCGGAATGAGCAGTTCTTC.

The rearrangement uses TRBV7-3 and TRBJ1-3; D is unresolved. CDR3 length: 13 amino acids. V lost 0 bases and J 4 bases, leaving 4 bases between the germline ends. Germline V gene lookup returns CDR1 SGHTA and CDR2 FQGTGA. CDR3: CASSLTSGNTIYF. The CDR3 DNA follows: TGTGCCAGCAGCTTAACTTCCGGAAACACCATATATTTT. Together with reference TRBV7-3 and TRBJ1-3, the CDR3 gives the full variable domain: GAGVSQTPSNKVTEKGKYVELRCDPISGHTALYWYRQSLGQGPEFLIYFQGTGAADDSGLPNDRFFAVRPEGSVSTLKIQRTERGDSAVYLCASSLTSGNTIYFGEGSWLTVV.

The chain has TRBV5-4 and TRBJ1-6, with a possible D match to TRBD1 (6 bases). Germline CDR1 reads SGHNT; CDR2 reads YYREEE (reference sequence). V was pared by 1 base and J by 7 bases, with 15 bases between. The CDR3 is 16 residues long. The CDR3 nucleotides read TGTGCCAGCAGCTTGTTCACGGGACACTTCAATTCACCCCTCCACTTT. Protein sequence: CASSLFTGHFNSPLHF.

About this clone: Different DNA sequences within this sample yield the same CDR3. V usage is TRBV2 and J usage is TRBJ2-7; D unclear. V was shortened by 3 bases and J by 3 bases, with 6 bases between the two germline ends. CDR3 length equals 12 residues. Germline CDR1 SNHLY, CDR2 FYNNEI. As DNA, the CDR3 is TGTGCCAGCAGTGACGGTGGCTACGAGCAGTACTTC. Translation: CASSDGGYEQYF.

The chain recombines TRBV28 with TRBJ1-1; no reliable D call. This CDR3 is built from 15 residues. Trimming stripped 2 bases from V and 0 bases from J, with 10 bases between. Germline V CDR1 and CDR2: MDHEN, SYDVKM. The CDR3: CASSLTRAMNTEAFF. CDR3 nucleotides: TGTGCCAGCAGTTTAACTCGTGCCATGAACACTGAAGCTTTCTTT.

With regard to this clone: Other DNA sequences in the sample encode the same CDR3. The rearrangement joins TRBV7-2 to TRBJ2-7; D call uncertain. V was shortened by 1 base and J by 2 bases, with 6 bases between the two germline ends. Germline values: CDR1 SGHTA, CDR2 FQGNSA. CDR3 length: 13 residues. The CDR3 coding sequence is TGTGCCAGCAGCTTAGGGTGGGCCTACGAGCAGTACTTC. Protein sequence: CASSLGWAYEQYF.

The CDR3 DNA is TGTGCCACCAGCAGTCCTCCTGGACGGGGCTCTGGAAACACCATATATTTT. This gives the protein CATSSPPGRGSGNTIYF. The J gene is TRBJ1-3, the V gene TRBV15; D uncertain. Germline CDR1 is LNHNV and CDR2 is YYDKDF (reference sequence). The V and J ends lost 3 bases and 0 bases respectively, with 15 bases between them. The CDR3 is 17 amino acids.

This clone was seen more than once but under ten times. The chain recombines TRBV7-3 with TRBJ1-5; unclear D gene. CDR1 and CDR2 (germline): SGHTA, FQGTGA. The V end lost 5 bases, the J end lost 4 bases, and 9 bases lay between the germline ends. The CDR3 has 13 amino acids. CDR3 sequence reads: CASSLDLNQPQHF. CDR3 DNA sequence: TGTGCCAGCAGCCTCGACCTAAATCAGCCCCAGCATTTT.

This clone was seen only a few times. The chain couples TRBV7-2 to TRBJ2-4; TRBD2 matches at 7 bases. Germline trimming cut 2 bases from V and 1 base from J; bases unmatched to any gene: 8. The germline V gene has CDR1 SGHTA and CDR2 FQGNSA. The CDR3 loop spans 17 amino acids. CDR3 sequence reads: CASSLMYLGGAKNIQYF. The CDR3 DNA sequence: TGTGCCAGCAGCTTAATGTACTTGGGAGGGGCCAAAAACATTCAGTACTTC.

The J gene is TRBJ2-5, the V gene TRBV7-9; D is perhaps TRBD1 or TRBD2 (5 bases each). Per the germline V gene, CDR1 is SEHNR and CDR2 is FQNEAQ (reference sequence). The ends were cut back, 0 bases at V and 5 bases at J, with 19 bases in the middle. The CDR3 sequence is 17 residues long. The CDR3 is CASSLAGDPLVGETQYF. The CDR3 DNA follows: TGTGCCAGCAGCTTAGCGGGGGACCCCCTTGTAGGGGAGACCCAGTACTTC.

The genes are TRBV25-1 and TRBJ2-7, with TRBD2 as a possible D gene (6 bases). Trimming stripped 6 bases from V and 3 bases from J, with 9 bases between. Germline values: CDR1 MGHDK, CDR2 SYGVNS. The CDR3 sequence is 12 residues long. CDR3 DNA sequence: TGTGCCAGCAGCGGGACTGTCTACGAGCAGTACTTC. Protein: CASSGTVYEQYF.

V is TRBV6-1 and J is TRBJ2-5; D unclear. Deletions cut 5 bases from V and 5 bases from J, with 6 bases between. The CDR3 is 11 residues long. Germline CDR1 reads MNHNS; CDR2 reads SASEGT. The CDR3 is CASSSRETQYF. CDR3 sequence (DNA): TGTGCCAGCAGTTCCCGTGAGACCCAGTACTTC.

The chain uses TRBV9 and TRBJ2-1; D not resolved. Between the trimmed V and J ends, which lost 0 bases and 6 bases, there was a span of 7 bases. CDR1 and CDR2 from the germline V gene are SGDLS and YYNGEE. The CDR3 is made up of 13 amino acids. The CDR3 bases are TGTGCCAGCAGCGTAGTTTTGGGCAATGAGCAGTTCTTC. Its protein is CASSVVLGNEQFF.

The V gene is TRBV19, the J gene TRBJ2-1, with 8 bases fitting TRBD1. The CDR3 consists of 14 residues. With V trimmed by 5 bases and J by 6 bases, 6 bases remained unmatched. CDR1 is LNHDA and CDR2 is SQIVND in the germline V gene (reference sequence). The CDR3 sequence is CASSPRTGSNEQFF. The DNA for the CDR3 is TGTGCCAGTAGTCCCCGGACAGGGAGCAATGAGCAGTTCTTC.

The chain links TRBV18 to TRBJ2-2; 8 bases line up with TRBD2. CDR3 length: 17 amino acids. With V trimmed by 3 bases and J by 2 bases, 8 bases remained unmatched. The V gene's germline CDR1 is KGHSH and CDR2 LQKENI. The CDR3 protein is CASSPNPTSGNTGELFF. CDR3 coding DNA: TGTGCCAGCTCACCTAATCCTACTAGCGGTAACACCGGGGAGCTGTTTTTT.

The CDR3 region has the DNA TGTGCCAGCTCACCACCCCTTGGGAGCGATACGCAGTATTTT. The encoded protein is CASSPPLGSDTQYF. This rearrangement joins TRBV18 to TRBJ2-3, with D possibly TRBD2 on 5 matching bases. The V and J ends lost 0 bases and 6 bases respectively, with 10 bases between them. The CDR3 is 14 amino acids. Germline CDR1 and CDR2: KGHSH and LQKENI.

The V and J genes are TRBV25-1 and TRBJ2-7; the D is unclear. The CDR3 is 11 residues long. Trimming left V 3 bases short and J 6 bases short, with 6 bases between. Per the germline V gene, CDR1 is MGHDK and CDR2 is SYGVNS. CDR3: CASSESREQYF. CDR3 bases: TGTGCCAGCAGTGAGTCCCGCGAGCAGTACTTC.

This clone was observed a single time. This chain links TRBV28 with TRBJ1-2; D is undetermined. The CDR3 is made up of 16 amino acids. The germline V gene encodes CDR1 MDHEN and CDR2 SYDVKM. Trimming took off 0 bases at V and 6 bases at J, with 17 bases between the two ends. The CDR3: CASSLWGWVSSDGYTF. The CDR3 DNA follows: TGTGCCAGCAGTTTATGGGGGTGGGTCTCCAGTGATGGCTACACCTTC.

In this sample, this clone turned up a few times. CDR3 loop: CASSRSWNGELFF. Written as DNA, the CDR3 is TGTGCCAGTAGTAGGTCTTGGAACGGGGAGCTGTTTTTT. The chain employs TRBV19 and TRBJ2-2; no clear D. Germline CDR1 is LNHDA and CDR2 is SQIVND (reference sequence). The CDR3 loop spans 13 amino acids. V was shortened by 4 bases and J by 7 bases, with 10 bases between the two germline ends.

The chain links TRBV15 to TRBJ1-6; 8 nucleotides match TRBD1. The V and J ends lost 3 bases and 7 bases, in that order; junction bases with no gene match: 8. The CDR3 sequence is 16 residues long. CDR1 and CDR2 from the germline V gene are LNHNV and YYDKDF (reference sequence). This chain's CDR3 is CATSRGFRQGNSPLHF. CDR3 nucleotides: TGTGCCACCAGCAGGGGTTTCCGACAGGGGAATTCACCCCTCCACTTT.

The rearrangement uses TRBV19 and TRBJ1-5; 8 positions agree with TRBD1. Looked up from germline, CDR1 is LNHDA and CDR2 is SQIVND (reference sequence). The CDR3 totals 16 residues. With V trimmed by 5 bases and J by 5 bases, 11 bases remained unmatched. The CDR3 is CASSHSTGDGDQPQHF. The CDR3 coding sequence is TGTGCCAGTAGTCACTCGACAGGGGACGGGGATCAGCCCCAGCATTTT.

The chain has TRBV13 and TRBJ2-6; D possibly corresponds to TRBD1 (5 bases). Germline V CDR1 and CDR2: PRHDT, FYEKMQ (reference sequence). V lost 1 base and J lost 2, with 6 bases in between. CDR3 size: 15 residues. The CDR3 loop reads CASSLAGTGANVLTF. CDR3 DNA sequence: TGTGCCAGCAGCTTAGCAGGGACTGGGGCCAACGTCCTGACTTTC.

On this clone: The junction differs from germline at one of its ends, possibly a read error. V gene TRBV19 combines with J gene TRBJ1-2; D perhaps matches TRBD1 (5 bases). The CDR3 loop spans 13 amino acids. Germline assignment: CDR1 LNHDA and CDR2 SQIVND (reference sequence). The CDR3 loop reads CTSSLGQGYGYTF. DNA for the CDR3: TGTACCAGTAGTCTTGGGCAGGGATATGGCTACACCTTC.

The chain joins TRBV11-2 to TRBJ1-1, with 8 bases aligning to TRBD1. The CDR3 consists of 13 residues. V gave up 4 bases and J gave up 5 bases; unmatched junction bases: 3. Germline assignment: CDR1 SGHAT and CDR2 FQNNGV. The CDR3 spells CASSSDRGTEAFF. CDR3 coding DNA: TGTGCCAGCAGCTCCGACAGGGGAACTGAAGCTTTCTTT.

V usage is TRBV7-2 and J usage is TRBJ1-4; 7 bases are shared with TRBD1. Germline CDR1 SGHTA, CDR2 FQGNSA. The V segment lost 3 bases and the J segment 0 bases; nucleotides outside the gene matches: 1. The CDR3 has 15 residues. The CDR3, as DNA: TGTGCCAGCAGCTTGGGACAGACAACTAATGAAAAACTGTTTTTT. Its protein product is CASSLGQTTNEKLFF.

This chain joins TRBV7-9 and TRBJ2-7, with D unclear. Trimming took 0 bases from V and 4 from J, leaving 10 bases between them. CDR3 length equals 14 residues. Germline CDR1 is SEHNR and CDR2 is FQNEAQ (reference sequence). CDR3: CASSLAGRGYEQYF. In DNA, the CDR3 is TGTGCCAGCAGCTTAGCGGGCAGAGGATACGAGCAGTACTTC.

The chain combines TRBV2 with TRBJ1-2; tentatively, D is TRBD1 (6 bases). CDR1 is SNHLY, CDR2 FYNNEI, per germline. Between the trimmed V and J ends, which lost 7 bases and 5 bases, there was a span of 20 bases. The CDR3 runs 15 residues. CDR3 amino acids: CASKPEPGAGYGYTF. The CDR3 DNA follows: TGTGCCAGCAAACCCGAACCAGGGGCTGGATATGGCTACACCTTC.

The CDR3 spells CASSVELGQGAMNTEAFF. The DNA of the CDR3 is TGTGCCAGCAGCGTAGAATTGGGACAGGGAGCAATGAACACTGAAGCTTTCTTT. V and J are TRBV9 and TRBJ1-1; 9 nucleotides line up with TRBD1. Germline values: CDR1 SGDLS, CDR2 YYNGEE. The V gene end was trimmed by 0 bases and the J gene end by 0 bases; junction bases not matched to a gene: 9. The CDR3 is 18 amino acids.

The chain combines TRBV7-2 with TRBJ2-4; D ambiguous. The length of the CDR3 is 14 residues. V shed 0 bases and J shed 10 bases, with 13 bases lying between them. Germline lookup yields CDR1 SGHTA and CDR2 FQGNSA. The CDR3 reads CASSLASISPIQYF. The CDR3 DNA follows: TGTGCCAGCAGCTTAGCCAGCATCTCCCCGATTCAGTACTTC.

The chain uses TRBV7-2 and TRBJ1-5; TRBD1 is a possible D gene (5 bases). V was trimmed by 1 base and J by 7 bases, leaving 17 bases between them. CDR1 is SGHTA and CDR2 is FQGNSA in the germline V gene. This CDR3 contains 16 residues. Written as DNA, the CDR3 is TGTGCCAGCAGCTTAGTGGCAGGACAAGGAAGACAGCCCCAGCATTTT. The encoded protein is CASSLVAGQGRQPQHF.